The sequence of this TCR beta chain was determined in a study of cytomegalovirus exposure and HLA in healthy donors. Study details: As released early, the data held some 80 million unique TCRs from HLA-typed donors.

Trimming removed 7 bases at V and 2 bases at J, with 11 bases between. The germline V gene has CDR1 ENHRY and CDR2 SYGVKD. CDR3 size: 14 residues. Study-wide results and limits: The HLA-A and HLA-B alleles of most subjects were reportedly predicted accurately from TCR beta sequences. The only immune exposure information that was available was CMV serostatus.

With regard to this clone: The antigen is unknown.

Both 60 Vbeta primers and 13 Jbeta primers went into the PCR. Using immunoSEQ multiplex PCR, the repertoire was profiled, and TCRdb retains in-frame clones only, with some absent. The data show more than 95,000 clones, 70% to 80% seen once. Samples came from healthy bone marrow donors. V usage is TRBV10-3 and J usage is TRBJ2-2; D might be TRBD1 (5 bases). The sequence was collected from a man between 40 and 49 years old in good health and CMV-seronegative. The specimen sequenced was PBMCs. The CDR3 spells CAIKAGINTGELFF. The CDR3 nucleotides read TGTGCCATCAAGGCAGGGATTAACACCGGGGAGCTGTTTTTT.